This TCR beta chain was documented in a study of blood T cell repertoires in COVID-19. Study details: Spain, Italy and the United States supplied samples that represented acute and convalescent COVID-19. PBMCs, B-cell-depleted T cells, or T cells provided the cDNA or gDNA that made up the material.

Original methodology: By means of reference gene primer amplification, nucleated cell counts were estimated. The assay was immunoSEQ multiplex PCR, and TCRdb's table has in-frame clones only and misses some. D and trimming were read from the DNA, whereas the V and J calls and clone size are those reported in that table. The sample holds 63,000 or so clones, about 88% seen once. CDR3 size: 20 residues. Germline assignment: CDR1 LGHNT and CDR2 FRNRAP. Trimming at V came to 2 bases and at J to 5 bases, leaving 20 bases not matched to a gene. The TCR originated in a man between 65 and 85 years old with active COVID-19. The sequenced sample was peripheral blood. The chain links TRBV12-5 to TRBJ2-2; 7 bases fit TRBD1. DNA for the CDR3: TGTGCTAGTGGTTTGCCCCGGGACAGCTTGATCCTTACTAGGACCGGGGAGCTGTTTTTT. Its protein is CASGLPRDSLILTRTGELFF.